What follows describes a single T cell receptor (beta chain). The PCR employed 60 Vbeta primers together with 13 Jbeta primers. Data came from immunoSEQ multiplex PCR; TCRdb stores just in-frame clones and leaves some out. The sample lists about 140,000 clones; 80% were seen once. The source of the sample is a study of cytomegalovirus exposure and HLA in healthy donors. This CDR3 is built from 17 residues. From germline, CDR1 is SNHLY and CDR2 FYNNEI. With 6 bases clipped from V and 6 bases from J, the junction kept 13 bases outside the gene matches. The source material was PBMCs. This sequence originates from a man aged 30 to 39 in good health and CMV-seronegative. The genes are TRBV2 and TRBJ2-3; 12 nucleotides agree with TRBD2. DNA for the CDR3: TGTGCCAGCAGAGAAATGACTAGCGGGAGTGTGATGGATACGCAGTATTTT. It translates to CASREMTSGSVMDTQYF.